What follows are 14 T cell receptor beta chains derived from one specimen sequenced in a study of cytomegalovirus exposure and HLA in healthy donors. It was with 60 Vbeta and 13 Jbeta primers that the PCR ran. Clones were read by immunoSEQ multiplex PCR, and TCRdb kept only the in-frame ones, dropping some. Recorded for this sample: about 140,000 clones. The sequencing sample was made of PBMCs. These receptors all come from a woman aged 18-30 years in good health and CMV-seronegative.

The CDR3 nucleotides read TGTGCCAGCAGCTTAGGCGATGCTGGAAACACCATATATTTT. It yields the protein CASSLGDAGNTIYF. The chain has TRBV11-2 and TRBJ1-3; D call uncertain. The CDR3 contains 14 residues. Trimming removed 1 base from V and 2 bases from J, with 6 bases in between. From germline, CDR1 is SGHAT and CDR2 FQNNGV.

The chain links TRBV15 to TRBJ2-1; 7 nucleotides line up with TRBD2. V shed 1 base, J shed 0 bases, and the junction held 3 bases outside the gene matches. This CDR3 spans 16 amino acids. Germline values: CDR1 LNHNV, CDR2 YYDKDF (reference sequence). The CDR3 loop is CATSRVRTSSYNEQFF. Here the CDR3 DNA reads TGTGCCACCAGCAGAGTCCGGACTAGCTCCTACAATGAGCAGTTCTTC.

The chain has TRBV7-8 and TRBJ2-7; 10 bases fit TRBD2. V lost 1 base to trimming and J lost 4 bases; unmatched junction nucleotides: 4. The CDR3 has 15 residues. The germline V gene encodes CDR1 SGHVS and CDR2 FQNEAQ. CDR3 in amino acids: CASSLEASGGYEQYV. CDR3 DNA: TGTGCCAGCAGCTTAGAGGCTAGCGGGGGATACGAGCAGTACGTC.

This chain joins TRBV4-3 and TRBJ1-1; 10 bases map to TRBD1. Germline loops: CDR1 LGHNA, CDR2 YSLEER. J lost 3 bases, V lost 3 bases, and 10 bases had no gene match. This CDR3 region has 17 residues. As DNA, the CDR3 is TGCGCCAGCAGCCATTCTCCCCCGGGACAGGGGCACACTGAAGCTTTCTTT. This gives the protein CASSHSPPGQGHTEAFF.

V usage is TRBV4-2 and J usage is TRBJ2-7; a weak D match, TRBD1 (6 bases). The CDR3 runs to 14 residues. The ends were cut back, 6 bases at V and 0 bases at J, with 12 bases in the middle. In germline, CDR1 is LGHNA, CDR2 YNFKEQ. DNA of the CDR3: TGTGCCAGCAGGGGGGCGGGCTTCTCCTACGAGCAGTACTTC. Its translation: CASRGAGFSYEQYF.

The rearrangement uses TRBV29-1 and TRBJ2-5, with 7 bases lining up with TRBD1. The J call may be in error: the DNA end matches TRBJ2-7 better. Germline V gene lookup returns CDR1 SQVTM and CDR2 ANQGSEA. The CDR3 has 12 residues. CDR3 sequence reads: CSVQGVSYEQYF. CDR3 DNA: TGCAGCGTTCAGGGGGTCTCCTACGAGCAGTACTTC.

Remarks on this clone: Distinct nucleotide sequences in the sample also encode this CDR3. V is TRBV4-2 and J is TRBJ2-7; the match to TRBD1 covers 7 bases. The germline V gene encodes CDR1 LGHNA and CDR2 YNFKEQ. The ends lost 1 base at V and 2 bases at J; junction bases unmatched: 2. The CDR3 length is 14 residues. The CDR3 here is CASSQGTGPYEQYF. CDR3 coding DNA: TGTGCCAGCAGCCAAGGGACAGGACCCTACGAGCAGTACTTC.

V and J are TRBV27 and TRBJ1-2; TRBD1 is a possible D gene (6 bases). Germline loops: CDR1 MNHEY, CDR2 SMNVEV (reference sequence). V lost 5 bases to trimming and J lost 1 base, with 11 bases between them. This CDR3 spans 14 amino acids. The CDR3 loop is CASSPGQNNYGYTF. Written as DNA, the CDR3 is TGTGCCAGCAGTCCGGGACAAAATAACTATGGCTACACCTTC.

The chain has TRBV5-1 and TRBJ1-5; 10 nucleotides match TRBD1. The CDR3 contains 15 residues. The germline V gene encodes CDR1 SGHRS and CDR2 YFSETQ. Trimming at V came to 4 bases and at J to 6 bases, leaving 7 bases not matched to a gene. CDR3 loop: CASSVGTGDRQPQHF. CDR3 coding DNA: TGCGCCAGCAGCGTAGGGACAGGGGACCGTCAGCCCCAGCATTTT.

This chain connects TRBV7-9 to TRBJ1-5; D perhaps matches TRBD1 (5 bases). Trimming removed 8 bases from V and 2 bases from J, with 13 bases in between. From germline, CDR1 is SEHNR and CDR2 FQNEAQ (reference sequence). The CDR3 loop spans 14 amino acids. CDR3 sequence (DNA): TGTGCCAGCGGGGGGGGGTCGGGCAATCAGCCCCAGCATTTT. Its protein product is CASGGGSGNQPQHF.

This chain connects TRBV5-1 to TRBJ1-3; TRBD1 matches at 7 bases. V lost 3 bases, J lost 2 bases, and 5 bases stayed unmatched. This CDR3 is built from 15 residues. Per germline, CDR1 SGHRS and CDR2 YFSETQ. CDR3 in DNA: TGCGCCAGCAGCTCGGGACAGCCAACTGGAAACACCATATATTTT. Protein sequence: CASSSGQPTGNTIYF.

CDR3 nucleotides: TGTGCCAGCTCACCGCGAGGGATGAGCACAGATACGCAGTATTTT. Protein: CASSPRGMSTDTQYF. V is TRBV18 and J is TRBJ2-3; tentative D call: TRBD2 (5 bases). The CDR3 runs 15 residues. Trimming left V 3 bases short and J 0 bases short, with 10 bases between. Germline CDR1 and CDR2: KGHSH and LQKENI.

V gene TRBV19 combines with J gene TRBJ1-1; 8 nucleotides align to TRBD1. This CDR3 is 13 amino acids long. Trimming took 1 base from V and 7 from J; bases not matched to a gene: 2. Per germline, CDR1 LNHDA and CDR2 SQIVND (reference sequence). DNA for the CDR3: TGTGCCAGTAGTATAGTACAGGGGGGTGAAGCTTTCTTT. Residues: CASSIVQGGEAFF.

J is TRBJ1-1 and V is TRBV6-5; D remains ambiguous. With 5 bases removed from V and 4 bases from J, the gap between germline ends came to 17 bases. The CDR3 contains 15 residues. The germline V gene encodes CDR1 MNHEY and CDR2 SVGAGI. The CDR3 nucleotides read TGTGCCAGCAGTACCCCGCAAGTAACGGGCACTGAAGCTTTCTTT. Translation gives CASSTPQVTGTEAFF.